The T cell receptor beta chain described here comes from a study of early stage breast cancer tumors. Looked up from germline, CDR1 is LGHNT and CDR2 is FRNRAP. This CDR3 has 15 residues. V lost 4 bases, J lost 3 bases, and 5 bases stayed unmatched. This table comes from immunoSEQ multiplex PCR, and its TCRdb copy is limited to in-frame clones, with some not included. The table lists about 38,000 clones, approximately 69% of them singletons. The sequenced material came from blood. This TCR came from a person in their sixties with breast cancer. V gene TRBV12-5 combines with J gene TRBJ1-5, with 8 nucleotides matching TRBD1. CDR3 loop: CASGSTGVVNQPQHF. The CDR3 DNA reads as TGTGCTAGTGGTTCGACAGGGGTGGTCAATCAGCCCCAGCATTTT. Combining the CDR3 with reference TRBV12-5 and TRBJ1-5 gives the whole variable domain DARVTQTPRHKVTEMGQEVTMRCQPILGHNTVFWYRQTMMQGLELLAYFRNRAPLDDSGMPKDRFSAEMPDATLATLKIQPSEPRDSAVYFCASGSTGVVNQPQHFGDGTRLSIL.